This TCR beta chain emerged from a study of T cell responses to AZD1222 COVID-19 vaccine. Points from the study as a whole: Clonal diversity may have been underestimated, and the donors were mostly white British, with more females than males.

Sequencing used immunoSEQ multiplex PCR; TCRdb keeps in-frame clones, though not all of them. Altogether approximately 100,000 clones are present, 80% to 90% being singletons, with the ten largest covering approximately 12%. CDR1 is KGHSH, CDR2 LQKENI, per germline. With 7 bases clipped from V and 6 bases from J, the junction kept 6 bases outside the gene matches. CDR3 length: 12 residues. As concerns this clone: Its antigen is unidentified.

The specimen was peripheral blood, collected on day 0 of AZD1222 vaccination. This sequence joins TRBV18 and TRBJ2-7, with 7 bases that match TRBD1. The clonotype was recovered from an adult in good health. This chain's CDR3 is CASFGDSPEQYF. The CDR3 DNA follows: TGTGCCAGCTTTGGGGACAGCCCCGAGCAGTACTTC.